The rows below give T cell receptor beta chains drawn from one sample of a study of T cells in Graves' hyperthyroidism and ophthalmopathy. TCRdb re-analysed the multiplex PCR reads in MiXCR, keeping a single row per CDR3 protein. The sample yields approximately 530,000 distinct CDR3 sequences, approximately 20% seen once. The sequenced sample was blood. The source is a man aged 40-49 years with Graves' ophthalmopathy. The CDR3 runs from the conserved cysteine through the conserved F or W. Fields, in order: CDR3 protein, CDR3 DNA, clone size, D gene, V gene, J gene. A D gene is named only where the DNA matches it firmly. Clone size appears in some rows only: once, few, many, or a class for an expanded clone.

cdr3_aa: CSAKGRERVEQFF
cdr3_nt: TGCAGTGCAAAGGGCCGGGAGAGGGTTGAGCAGTTCTTC
clone_size: few
d_call: .
v_call: TRBV20-1
j_call: TRBJ2-1

cdr3_aa: CASRRDSHTEAFF
cdr3_nt: TGTGCCAGCAGACGGGACTCCCACACTGAAGCTTTCTTT
clone_size: many
d_call: .
v_call: TRBV6-2/TRBV6-3
j_call: TRBJ1-1

cdr3_aa: CASSEAWREGRNEQFF
cdr3_nt: TGTGCCAGCAGTGAAGCTTGGCGGGAGGGCCGCAATGAGCAGTTCTTC
clone_size: few
d_call: TRBD2
v_call: TRBV6-1
j_call: TRBJ2-1

cdr3_aa: CASSSPWKGAADTQYF
cdr3_nt: TGTGCCAGCAGCTCCCCCTGGAAGGGAGCAGCAGATACGCAGTATTTT
clone_size: many
d_call: .
v_call: TRBV11-2
j_call: TRBJ2-3

cdr3_aa: CASSEPDLQYF
cdr3_nt: TGTGCCAGCAGTGAACCCGATCTGCAGTATTTT
clone_size: many
d_call: .
v_call: TRBV2
j_call: TRBJ2-3

cdr3_aa: CASSSTLYGETQYF
cdr3_nt: TGTGCCAGCAGTTCTACTCTGTATGGAGAGACCCAGTACTTC
clone_size: .
d_call: .
v_call: TRBV12-3/TRBV12-4
j_call: TRBJ2-5

cdr3_aa: CASSSPTSGRAGETQYF
cdr3_nt: TGTGCCAGCAGCTCCCCGACTAGCGGGAGGGCCGGGGAGACCCAGTACTTC
clone_size: .
d_call: TRBD2
v_call: TRBV5-6
j_call: TRBJ2-5

cdr3_aa: CSARSPVSTDTQYF
cdr3_nt: TGCAGTGCTAGGTCTCCTGTTTCCACAGATACGCAGTATTTT
clone_size: .
d_call: .
v_call: TRBV20-1
j_call: TRBJ2-3

cdr3_aa: CSAGQGHYEQYF
cdr3_nt: TGCAGTGCTGGACAGGGCCACTACGAGCAGTACTTC
clone_size: many
d_call: TRBD1
v_call: TRBV20-1
j_call: TRBJ2-7

cdr3_aa: CASSVRSGETQYF
cdr3_nt: TGTGCCAGCAGCGTTAGAAGTGGAGAGACCCAGTACTTC
clone_size: many
d_call: .
v_call: TRBV2
j_call: TRBJ2-5

cdr3_aa: CASNTDTQYF
cdr3_nt: TGTGCCAGCAACACAGATACGCAGTATTTT
clone_size: many
d_call: .
v_call: TRBV2
j_call: TRBJ2-3

cdr3_aa: CASSQEMGRQGIYEQYF
cdr3_nt: TGCGCCAGCAGCCAAGAGATGGGTAGGCAGGGGATCTACGAGCAGTACTTC
clone_size: .
d_call: .
v_call: TRBV4-1
j_call: TRBJ2-7

cdr3_aa: CASSQDGGRDQPQHF
cdr3_nt: TGTGCCAGCAGCCAGGACGGGGGCAGGGATCAGCCCCAGCATTTT
clone_size: .
d_call: .
v_call: TRBV3-1
j_call: TRBJ1-5

cdr3_aa: CASSPIDTGELFF
cdr3_nt: TGTGCCAGCTCACCAATTGACACCGGGGAGCTGTTTTTT
clone_size: few
d_call: .
v_call: TRBV18
j_call: TRBJ2-2

cdr3_aa: CASSFLHYSGEFTYEQYF
cdr3_nt: TGTGCCAGCAGCTTCCTTCATTATTCGGGGGAATTTACCTACGAGCAGTACTTC
clone_size: few
d_call: .
v_call: TRBV5-6
j_call: TRBJ2-7

cdr3_aa: CASSLGPGEETQYF
cdr3_nt: TGTGCCAGCAGCTTGGGTCCGGGGGAAGAGACCCAGTACTTC
clone_size: few
d_call: .
v_call: TRBV5-4
j_call: TRBJ2-5

cdr3_aa: CASSSEAGAKTQYF
cdr3_nt: TGCGCCAGCAGTTCGGAAGCAGGGGCGAAGACCCAGTACTTC
clone_size: few
d_call: .
v_call: TRBV5-1
j_call: TRBJ2-5

cdr3_aa: CASSPWTGSETQYF
cdr3_nt: TGTGCCAGCAGCCCCTGGACAGGATCAGAGACCCAGTACTTC
clone_size: once
d_call: TRBD1
v_call: TRBV7-9
j_call: TRBJ2-5

cdr3_aa: CASSYSGTSGSPSYEQYF
cdr3_nt: TGTGCCAGCAGTTACTCCGGGACTAGCGGGAGCCCGTCCTACGAGCAGTACTTC
clone_size: .
d_call: TRBD2
v_call: TRBV6-6
j_call: TRBJ2-7

cdr3_aa: CASSLRRGFDTEAFF
cdr3_nt: TGTGCCAGCAGCTTAAGGAGGGGTTTTGACACTGAAGCTTTCTTT
clone_size: many
d_call: .
v_call: TRBV11-2
j_call: TRBJ1-1